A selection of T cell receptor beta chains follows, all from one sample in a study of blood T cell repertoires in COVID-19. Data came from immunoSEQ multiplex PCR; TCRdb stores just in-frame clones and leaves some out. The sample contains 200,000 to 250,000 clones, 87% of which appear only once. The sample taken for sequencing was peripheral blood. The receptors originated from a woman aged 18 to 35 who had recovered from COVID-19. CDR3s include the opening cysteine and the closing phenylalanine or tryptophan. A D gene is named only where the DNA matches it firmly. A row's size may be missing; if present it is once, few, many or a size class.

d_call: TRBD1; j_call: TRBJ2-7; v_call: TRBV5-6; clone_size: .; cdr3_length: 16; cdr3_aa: CASSRDRGTSSYEQYF; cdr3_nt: TGTGCCAGCAGCCGGGACAGGGGAACCTCTTCCTACGAGCAGTACTTC
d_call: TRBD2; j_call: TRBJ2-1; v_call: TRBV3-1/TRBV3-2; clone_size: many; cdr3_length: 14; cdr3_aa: CASSRTSGRVEQFF; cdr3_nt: TGTGCCAGCAGCCGGACTAGCGGGAGGGTTGAGCAGTTCTTC
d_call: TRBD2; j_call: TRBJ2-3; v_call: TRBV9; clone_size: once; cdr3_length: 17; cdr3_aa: CASSPGAGILVADTQYF; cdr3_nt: TGTGCCAGCAGCCCGGGAGCGGGGATCCTCGTCGCAGATACGCAGTATTTT
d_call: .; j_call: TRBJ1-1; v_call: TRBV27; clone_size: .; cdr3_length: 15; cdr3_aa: CASSFQGRGDTEAFF; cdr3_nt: TGTGCCAGCAGTTTTCAGGGCCGTGGGGACACTGAAGCTTTCTTT
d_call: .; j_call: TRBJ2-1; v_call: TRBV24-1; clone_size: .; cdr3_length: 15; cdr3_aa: CATSDGAPSYNEQFF; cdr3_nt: TGTGCCACCAGTGATGGGGCTCCATCCTACAATGAGCAGTTCTTC
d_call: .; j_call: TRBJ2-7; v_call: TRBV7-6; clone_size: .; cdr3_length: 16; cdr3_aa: CASSLFAGTDSYEQYF; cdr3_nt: TGTGCCAGCAGCTTATTCGCCGGGACTGACTCCTACGAGCAGTACTTC
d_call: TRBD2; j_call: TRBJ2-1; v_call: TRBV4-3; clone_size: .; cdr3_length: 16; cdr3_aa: CASSQDETSGSHEQFF; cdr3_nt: TGCGCCAGCAGCCAAGATGAGACTAGCGGGAGTCATGAGCAGTTCTTC
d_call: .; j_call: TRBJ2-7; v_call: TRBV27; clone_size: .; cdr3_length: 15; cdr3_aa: CASSFDRTSTYEQYF; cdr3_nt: TGTGCCAGCAGTTTCGACAGAACTTCTACCTACGAGCAGTACTTC
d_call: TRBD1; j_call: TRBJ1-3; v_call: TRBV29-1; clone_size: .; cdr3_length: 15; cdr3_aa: CSAAGQGDAGNTIYF; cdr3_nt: TGCAGCGCAGCGGGACAGGGAGACGCTGGAAACACCATATATTTT
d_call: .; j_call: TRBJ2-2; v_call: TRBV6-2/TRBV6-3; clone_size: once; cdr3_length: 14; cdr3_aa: CASSSLQGIGELFF; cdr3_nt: TGTGCCAGCAGTTCCCTACAGGGAATCGGGGAGCTGTTTTTT
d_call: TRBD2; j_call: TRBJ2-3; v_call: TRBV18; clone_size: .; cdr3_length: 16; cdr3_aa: CASSPLAGASTDTQYF; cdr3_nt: TGTGCCAGCTCACCCCTAGCGGGAGCTAGCACAGATACGCAGTATTTT
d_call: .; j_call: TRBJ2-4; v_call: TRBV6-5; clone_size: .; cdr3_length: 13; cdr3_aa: CASSYSQANIQYF; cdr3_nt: TGTGCCAGCAGTTACTCCCAGGCTAACATTCAGTACTTC
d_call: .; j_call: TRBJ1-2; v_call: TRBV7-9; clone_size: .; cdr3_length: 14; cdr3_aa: CASAPSGLLWGYTF; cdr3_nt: TGTGCCAGCGCTCCCTCAGGTCTCCTCTGGGGCTACACCTTC
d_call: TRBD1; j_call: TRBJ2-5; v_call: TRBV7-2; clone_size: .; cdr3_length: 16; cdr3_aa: CASSQPGQAYQETQYF; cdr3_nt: TGTGCCAGCAGCCAGCCGGGACAGGCATACCAAGAGACCCAGTACTTC
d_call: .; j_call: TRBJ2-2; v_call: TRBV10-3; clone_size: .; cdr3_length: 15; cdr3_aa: CAIGREQLNTGELFF; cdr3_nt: TGTGCCATCGGGCGGGAACAGCTGAACACCGGGGAGCTGTTTTTT
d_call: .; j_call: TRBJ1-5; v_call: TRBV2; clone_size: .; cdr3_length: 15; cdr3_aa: CASSEVAGENQPQHF; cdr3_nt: TGTGCCAGCAGTGAAGTGGCAGGGGAGAATCAGCCCCAGCATTTT